This TCR beta chain was sequenced for a study of T cell clonality in common variable immunodeficiency. This CDR3 has 14 amino acids. Per germline, CDR1 GTSNPN and CDR2 SVGIG (reference sequence). This clone was observed a handful of times. The CDR3 extends 3 residues past the end of the read, so its final part is completed from the germline J gene. Data came from immunoSEQ multiplex PCR; TCRdb stores just in-frame clones and leaves some out. In total the sample includes around 29,000 clones, none of them seen once. The TCR was taken from a person aged 18-70 years in good health. Material: peripheral blood mononuclear cells. This chain connects TRBV30 to TRBJ2-3; 8 bases agree with TRBD1. The CDR3 spells CAWNEGQGNQPQYF. The CDR3 DNA, read in part, is TGTGCCTGGAACGAAGGACAGGGCAATCAGCCG.